Sequencing of this T cell receptor beta chain was carried out in a study of blood T cell repertoires in COVID-19. Assay: immunoSEQ multiplex PCR; the TCRdb copy retains only in-frame clones and omits some. The sample carries under 250,000 clones, 70% to 90% recorded once. The CDR3 is 14 amino acids. Germline lookup yields CDR1 SGDLS and CDR2 YYNGEE. Germline trimming cut 4 bases from V and 4 bases from J; bases unmatched to any gene: 5. The specimen was peripheral blood. J is TRBJ2-1 and V is TRBV9; 7 bases are shared with TRBD1. The clonotype originates from a woman in her thirties with COVID-19, enrolled during active disease. Here the CDR3 reads CASSPRDRYNEQFF. The CDR3 DNA is TGTGCCAGCAGCCCCCGGGACAGATACAATGAGCAGTTCTTC.